This T cell receptor (beta chain) was captured by sequencing in a study of early T cells in non-severe SARS-CoV-2 infection. Study summary: The input, bulk RNA from unsorted whole blood, was sequenced, and chains were unpaired.

Molecules of cDNA were individually given unique molecular identifiers that were attached to them. TCRdb reprocessed the 5' RACE reads with MiXCR, giving one entry per CDR3 protein. Of some 76,000 distinct CDR3 sequences listed, roughly an eighth are singletons. In this sample, this clonotype turned up a few times. Its target is not known. The study's findings and limits: A preference for anti-spike CD8 responses marked VDJdb matching, which missed private and CD4 specificities.

V was cut by 2 bases and J by 1 base, with 5 bases left in between. The V gene's germline CDR1 is MNHEY and CDR2 SVGEGT. The CDR3 length is 13 residues. Source material: whole blood. The sequence was obtained from an adult who was a healthcare worker with PCR-confirmed SARS-CoV-2 infection or an uninfected control (not recorded which). The V gene is TRBV6-2 or TRBV6-3, the J gene TRBJ2-5; D remains unclear. DNA of the CDR3: TGTGCCAGCAGTTACGAGACCCAAGAGACCCAGTACTTC. Translating it yields CASSYETQETQYF.